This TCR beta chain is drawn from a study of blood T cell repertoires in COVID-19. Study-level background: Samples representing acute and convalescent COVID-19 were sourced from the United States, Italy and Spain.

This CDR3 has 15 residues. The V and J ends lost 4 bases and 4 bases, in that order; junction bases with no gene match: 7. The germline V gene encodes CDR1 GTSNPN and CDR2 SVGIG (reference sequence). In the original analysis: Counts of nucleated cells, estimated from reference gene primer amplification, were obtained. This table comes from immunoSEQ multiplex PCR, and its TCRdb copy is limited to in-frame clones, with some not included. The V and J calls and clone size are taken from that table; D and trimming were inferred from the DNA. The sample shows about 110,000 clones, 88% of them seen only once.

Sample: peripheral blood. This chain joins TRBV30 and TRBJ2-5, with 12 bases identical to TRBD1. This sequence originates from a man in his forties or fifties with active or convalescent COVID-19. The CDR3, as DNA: TGTGCCTGGAATCGGGACAGGGGGCGCCGAGAGACCCAGTACTTC. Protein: CAWNRDRGRRETQYF.